This entry lists 9 T cell receptor beta chains sequenced from one sample in a study of regulatory T cells in long-lasting Graves disease. Relying on iRepertoire HTBI primers and Arm-PCR of CDR3 regions, the team built TCR beta libraries. In TCRdb, the multiplex PCR reads were re-called with MiXCR into one record per CDR3 protein. The sample carries almost 350,000 distinct CDR3 sequences, around a fifth recorded once. The time point is: persistent/refractory GD, antithyroid drugs over 5 years with positive TRAb. TCR sequences were obtained from RNA taken from PBMCs. The sample here was peripheral blood mononuclear cells (PBMCs), taken when the disease was refractory, from a patient treated with antithyroid drugs. Receptors originate from a female donor with Graves disease.

This clonotype was counted many times. V is TRBV11-2 and J is TRBJ2-7, with 8 positions matching TRBD2. CDR3 length equals 15 residues. Germline CDR1 is SGHAT and CDR2 is FQNNGV. Trimming removed 5 bases from V and 6 bases from J; junction bases left unmatched: 12. The CDR3 reads CASSLSQRGSPEQYF. CDR3 DNA: TGTGCCAGCAGCCTTTCCCAGCGGGGGTCCCCCGAGCAGTACTTC.

This clonotype came up many times. The rearrangement joins TRBV6-2 or TRBV6-3 to TRBJ1-1, with D tentatively TRBD1 (5 bases). The germline gives CDR1 MNHEY, CDR2 SVGEGT. V was shortened by 4 bases and J by 1 base, with 7 bases between the two germline ends. CDR3 size: 13 residues. CDR3 sequence reads: CASSWQGNTEAFF. DNA for the CDR3: TGTGCCAGCAGTTGGCAGGGGAACACTGAAGCTTTCTTT.

In this sample, this clonotype turned up many times. The chain is built from TRBV28 and TRBJ2-7, with 8 bases that match TRBD1. Unmatched junction bases numbered 15, after V lost 6 bases and J lost 5 bases. Per germline, CDR1 MDHEN and CDR2 SYDVKM. This CDR3 has 16 residues. The CDR3 here is CASRQRRTGSRNEQYF. The CDR3 bases are TGTGCCAGCAGACAACGTAGGACAGGGTCGAGGAACGAGCAGTACTTC. The whole variable domain, filled in from reference TRBV28 and TRBJ2-7, reads DVKVTQSSRYLVKRTGEKVFLECVQDMDHENMFWYRQDPGLGLRLIYFSYDVKMKEKGDIPEGYSVSREKKERFSLILESASTNQTSMYLCASRQRRTGSRNEQYFGPGTRLTVT.

The chain recombines TRBV18 with TRBJ2-1, with 8 bases identical to TRBD2. Germline V CDR1 and CDR2: KGHSH, LQKENI. The CDR3 has 14 amino acids. After removal of 3 bases from V and 5 bases from J, the junction contained 3 bases not matched to a gene. CDR3 sequence reads: CASSPRGGDNEQFF. In DNA, the CDR3 is TGTGCCAGCTCACCTCGGGGGGGGGACAATGAGCAGTTCTTC.

This chain uses TRBV5-1 with TRBJ1-1, with 9 positions matching TRBD1. Germline trimming cut 3 bases from V and 7 bases from J; bases unmatched to any gene: 10. The CDR3 runs 15 residues. CDR1 SGHRS and CDR2 YFSETQ come from the germline V gene. CDR3 in DNA: TGCGCCAGCAGCTCGGCTACTGGGACAGGGATTGAAGCTTTCTTT. Protein sequence: CASSSATGTGIEAFF.

In its sample, this clonotype was seen many times. The chain combines TRBV12-3 or TRBV12-4 with TRBJ2-5; 12 nucleotides agree with TRBD2. This CDR3 has 15 amino acids. V lost 5 bases and J lost 5; bases outside the gene matches: 6. CDR3 coding DNA: TGTGCCAGCAGTCGGGAGCTAGCGGGGGGGGAGACCCAGTACTTC. Protein product: CASSRELAGGETQYF.

This chain uses TRBV7-2 with TRBJ1-5; D gene ambiguous. CDR3 length: 16 residues. V lost 1 base, J lost 0 bases, and 10 bases lay in between. The germline gives CDR1 SGHTA, CDR2 FQGNSA. The CDR3 DNA reads TGTGCCAGCAGCTTAGACGGAGGACTTAGCAATCAGCCCCAGCATTTT. Its translation is CASSLDGGLSNQPQHF.

This clonotype was picked up many times. The chain links TRBV28 to TRBJ2-7, with D possibly matching TRBD1 (6 bases). The germline V gene has CDR1 MDHEN and CDR2 SYDVKM. The CDR3 extends over 15 amino acids. The germline V and J ends were trimmed by 7 bases and 2 bases, with 18 bases remaining between them. The CDR3 here is CASTKERGKAYEQYF. The CDR3 DNA sequence: TGTGCCAGCACCAAGGAAAGGGGGAAGGCCTACGAGCAGTACTTC.

This sequence joins TRBV5-1 and TRBJ1-6; possible D gene TRBD1, 5 bases. The CDR3 is made up of 15 amino acids. With 7 bases removed from V and 0 bases from J, the gap between germline ends came to 11 bases. The germline CDR1 and CDR2 sequences are SGHRS and YFSETQ. This chain's CDR3 is CASARDLSYNSPLHF. In DNA, the CDR3 is TGCGCCAGCGCACGGGACCTCTCCTATAATTCACCCCTCCACTTT.